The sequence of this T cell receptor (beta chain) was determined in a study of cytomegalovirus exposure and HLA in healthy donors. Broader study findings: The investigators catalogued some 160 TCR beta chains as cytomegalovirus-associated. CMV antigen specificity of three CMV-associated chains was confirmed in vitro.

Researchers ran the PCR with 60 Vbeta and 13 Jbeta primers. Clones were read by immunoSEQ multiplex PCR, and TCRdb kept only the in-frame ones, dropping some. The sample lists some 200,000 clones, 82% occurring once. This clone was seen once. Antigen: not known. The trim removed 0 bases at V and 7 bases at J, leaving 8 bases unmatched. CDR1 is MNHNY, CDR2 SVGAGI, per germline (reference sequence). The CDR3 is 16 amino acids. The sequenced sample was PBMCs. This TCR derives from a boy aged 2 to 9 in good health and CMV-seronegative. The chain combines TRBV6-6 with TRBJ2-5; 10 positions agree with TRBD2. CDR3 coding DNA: TGTGCCAGCAGTTACTCGAGCGCTAGCGGGGGTGGGACCCAGTACTTC. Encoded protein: CASSYSSASGGGTQYF.